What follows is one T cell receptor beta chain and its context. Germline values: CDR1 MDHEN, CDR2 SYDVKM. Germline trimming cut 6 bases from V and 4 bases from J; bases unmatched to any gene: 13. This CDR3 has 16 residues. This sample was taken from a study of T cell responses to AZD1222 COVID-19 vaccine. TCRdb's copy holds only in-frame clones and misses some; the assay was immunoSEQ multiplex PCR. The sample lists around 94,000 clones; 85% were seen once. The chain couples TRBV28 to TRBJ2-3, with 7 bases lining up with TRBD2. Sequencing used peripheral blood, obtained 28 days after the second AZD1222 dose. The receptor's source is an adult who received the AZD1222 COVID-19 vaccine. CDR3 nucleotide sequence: TGTGCCAGCAGGGGGGGAGGGGAGATGGACCCAGATACGCAGTATTTT. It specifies CASRGGGEMDPDTQYF.